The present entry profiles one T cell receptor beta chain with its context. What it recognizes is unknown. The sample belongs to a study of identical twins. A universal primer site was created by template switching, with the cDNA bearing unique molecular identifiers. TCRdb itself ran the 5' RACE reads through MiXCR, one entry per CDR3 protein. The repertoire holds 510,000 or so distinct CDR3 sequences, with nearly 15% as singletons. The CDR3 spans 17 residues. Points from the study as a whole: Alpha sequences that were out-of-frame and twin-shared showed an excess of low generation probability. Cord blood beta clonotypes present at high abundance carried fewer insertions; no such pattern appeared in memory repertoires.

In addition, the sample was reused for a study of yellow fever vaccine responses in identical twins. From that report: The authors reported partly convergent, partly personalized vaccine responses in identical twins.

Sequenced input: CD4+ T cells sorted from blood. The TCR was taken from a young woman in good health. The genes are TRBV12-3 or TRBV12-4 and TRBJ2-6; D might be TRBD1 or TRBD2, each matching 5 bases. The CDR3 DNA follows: TGTACCATCTGTTTTGGGGACGGCAAGGCTGGGGCCAACGTCCTGACTTTC. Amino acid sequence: CTICFGDGKAGANVLTF.